The rows below give T cell receptor beta chains drawn from one sample of a study of identical twins. MiXCR, applied by TCRdb to the 5' RACE reads, yields one record per CDR3 protein. Of hundreds of thousands of distinct CDR3 sequences detected, approximately 6% appear once; the ten largest clones hold 1.5% to 2%. Sequencing used naive T cells sorted from blood. The receptors here all came from a man between 18 and 35 years old in good health. CDR3s include the opening cysteine and the closing phenylalanine or tryptophan. The order of the fields is D gene, J gene, clone size, V gene, CDR3 DNA, CDR3 protein. The D gene is left open where the match is weak. Clone size, where shown, is once, few, many, or a class for clones that have expanded.

-,TRBJ2-1,few,TRBV19,TGTGCCAGTAGTATTAGGGACAATGAGCAGTTCTTC,CASSIRDNEQFF
-,TRBJ1-6,-,TRBV18,TGTGCCAGCTCAACCCACACGGGTTATAATTCACCCCTCCACTTT,CASSTHTGYNSPLHF
TRBD2,TRBJ2-1,few,TRBV20-1,TGCAGTGCCTTGGCGGCAGAGCGGGGGGGGGAGCAGTTCTTC,CSALAAERGGEQFF
-,TRBJ2-2,few,TRBV30,TGTGCCTGGAGTCAAGCGCCCGGGGAGCTGTTTTTT,CAWSQAPGELFF
-,TRBJ2-5,-,TRBV29-1,TGCAGCTTAGGAACCTTAACGGAGACCCAGTACTTC,CSLGTLTETQYF
TRBD2,TRBJ2-5,many,TRBV12-3/TRBV12-4,TGTGCCAGCAGTGTCCTAGCGGGAGCCGGGGAGACCCAGTACTTC,CASSVLAGAGETQYF
-,TRBJ2-2,few,TRBV6-1,TGTGCCAGCGGGGTAGAAGGTCCCGCCGGGGAGCTGTTTTTT,CASGVEGPAGELFF
-,TRBJ2-1,many,TRBV7-9,TGTGCCAGCAGCTTAGTATTGGACGAGAATGAGCAGTTCTTC,CASSLVLDENEQFF
TRBD1,TRBJ2-3,many,TRBV6-1,TGTGCCAGCAGTGACACGACCAGGGGGCGTAGAGATACGCAGTATTTT,CASSDTTRGRRDTQYF
-,TRBJ2-1,many,TRBV12-3/TRBV12-4,TGTGCCAGCAGTTTAGCTAGCTTGGGTGAGCAGTTCTTC,CASSLASLGEQFF
-,TRBJ2-2,many,TRBV12-3/TRBV12-4,TGTGCCAGCAGAATGGGGTATAACACCGGGGAGCTGTTTTTT,CASRMGYNTGELFF
-,TRBJ2-3,many,TRBV4-2,TGTGCCAGCAGCCCCCTAGGAGGAGTAGGCACAGATACGCAGTATTTT,CASSPLGGVGTDTQYF
TRBD2,TRBJ2-3,-,TRBV3-1,TGTGCCAGCAGACTAGCGCCTAGCACAGATACGCAGTATTTT,CASRLAPSTDTQYF
TRBD1,TRBJ1-5,many,TRBV28,TGTGCCAGCAGTTACGGGGACAGGGAGGCCCAGCCCCAGCATTTT,CASSYGDREAQPQHF
-,TRBJ2-7,many,TRBV18,TGTGCCAGCTCACCAGGTTCCGTTACCTACGAGCAGTACTTC,CASSPGSVTYEQYF
-,TRBJ1-4,many,TRBV3-1,TGTGCCAGCAGCCAAGGAGTAGCCAATGAAAAACTGTTTTTT,CASSQGVANEKLFF
-,TRBJ2-7,few,TRBV28,TGTGCCAGCAGTGGGATCTCCCCCTACGAGCAGTACTTC,CASSGISPYEQYF
-,TRBJ2-7,many,TRBV12-3/TRBV12-4,TGTGCCAGCAGTTTCCTAGCTGCCGAGCAGTACTTC,CASSFLAAEQYF
-,TRBJ2-1,many,TRBV12-3/TRBV12-4,TGTGCCAGCAGGAGTTCCTACAATGAGCAGTTCTTC,CASRSSYNEQFF
-,TRBJ2-6,-,TRBV24-1,TGTGCCACCAGTGATCCAGGACGGGCCTCTGGGGCCAACGTCCTGACTTTC,CATSDPGRASGANVLTF
-,TRBJ1-2,few,TRBV4-2,TGTGCCAGCAGCCAAGATTGGGGTCCCTATGGCTACACCTTC,CASSQDWGPYGYTF
TRBD1,TRBJ1-1,many,TRBV5-1,TGCGCCAGCAGTCGACAGGGGATGAACACTGAAGCTTTCTTT,CASSRQGMNTEAFF
-,TRBJ2-3,-,TRBV12-3/TRBV12-4,TGTGCCAGCAGCTGGGGCGCGGAGATCACAGATACGCAGTATTTT,CASSWGAEITDTQYF
TRBD1,TRBJ1-1,few,TRBV6-1,TGTGCCAGCCGGGGAGGGGGCAAGACTGAAGCTTTCTTT,CASRGGGKTEAFF
TRBD2,TRBJ2-1,many,TRBV24-1,TGTGCCACCAGTGCCTTGACTAGCGGGAACTACAATGAGCAGTTCTTC,CATSALTSGNYNEQFF
TRBD2,TRBJ2-1,few,TRBV12-3/TRBV12-4,TGTGCCAGCGGGACCGGCGGGAGTCGGTATGAGCAGTTCTTC,CASGTGGSRYEQFF
TRBD2,TRBJ2-7,few,TRBV7-6,TGTGCCAGCAGCTTAGATGGGACTAGCTTAACCTCTGACGAGCAGTACTTC,CASSLDGTSLTSDEQYF
-,TRBJ2-1,many,TRBV2,TGTGCCAGCAGCGGGAGCTCCTACAATGAGCAGTTCTTC,CASSGSSYNEQFF
TRBD2,TRBJ2-1,many,TRBV29-1,TGCAGCTTTGGTGGGACTAGCAGATACAATGAGCAGTTCTTC,CSFGGTSRYNEQFF
-,TRBJ2-7,many,TRBV28,TGTGCCAGCAGTTCCGCGGCAGGGAGTCCCCACGAGCAGTACTTC,CASSSAAGSPHEQYF
TRBD2,TRBJ2-1,many,TRBV7-3,TGTGCCAGCAGCCGGGCTAGCGGGGTCTACAATGAGCAGTTCTTC,CASSRASGVYNEQFF
TRBD1,TRBJ1-1,-,TRBV7-9,TGTGCCAGCACCTTCCGACTCCTGACAGGGGAGACTGAAGCTTTCTTT,CASTFRLLTGETEAFF
TRBD1,TRBJ2-1,many,TRBV12-3/TRBV12-4,TGTGCCAGCAGTTCCGAGACAGGGGGAAGCAATGAGCAGTTCTTC,CASSSETGGSNEQFF
-,TRBJ2-1,many,TRBV27,TGTGCCAGCAACGCCTACAATGAGCAGTTCTTC,CASNAYNEQFF
TRBD2,TRBJ2-7,-,TRBV6-2/TRBV6-3,TGTGCCAGCAGATATAGCGGGAGCTACGAGCAGTACTTC,CASRYSGSYEQYF
TRBD1,TRBJ2-7,-,TRBV27,TGTGCCAGCAGAGGCAGTTGCCAACAGGGGAACACCTACGAGCAGTACTTC,CASRGSCQQGNTYEQYF
-,TRBJ2-3,-,TRBV20-1,TGCAGTGCTGGAAGGATGGTGGGCACAGATACGCAGTATTTT,CSAGRMVGTDTQYF
TRBD2,TRBJ2-5,many,TRBV6-1,TGTGCCAGCAGGCGGACTAGCAACCCAGAGACCCAGTACTTC,CASRRTSNPETQYF
-,TRBJ2-7,many,TRBV11-1,TGTGCCAGCAGCTTGGACAAGTCGGATCGGTCACGAGAGTACGAGCAGTACTTC,CASSLDKSDRSREYEQYF
-,TRBJ2-7,many,TRBV7-6,TGTGCCAGCAGCTCGGGCGGGTGGATCTACGAGCAGTACTTC,CASSSGGWIYEQYF
TRBD2,TRBJ2-1,many,TRBV27,TGTGCCAGCAGTTTAGCAGGGACTAGCGGGAGTTCGGAGCAGTTCTTC,CASSLAGTSGSSEQFF
-,TRBJ2-1,few,TRBV7-2,TGTGCCAGCAGCCCACGGACGATTAACAATGAGCAGTTCTTC,CASSPRTINNEQFF
TRBD2,TRBJ2-5,few,TRBV11-1,TGTGCCAGCACCGAGACTAGCATCCAAGAGACCCAGTACTTC,CASTETSIQETQYF
TRBD2,TRBJ2-1,many,TRBV5-1,TGCGCCAGCAGCCCCGTTAGGCTAGCGGATGAGCAGTTCTTC,CASSPVRLADEQFF
-,TRBJ1-1,many,TRBV5-1,TGCGCCAGCAGCTTAGGTATGACTGAAGCTTTCTTT,CASSLGMTEAFF
TRBD2,TRBJ2-5,few,TRBV11-1,TGTGCCAGCAGCCGAGAGGGACTAGCGGGAGGACACCAAGAGACCCAGTACTTC,CASSREGLAGGHQETQYF
-,TRBJ2-5,-,TRBV7-9,TGTGCCAGCAGGGCAACAGAGTACCAAGAGACCCAGTACTTC,CASRATEYQETQYF
-,TRBJ2-7,-,TRBV7-2,TGTGCCAGCAGCCGGGAGGGGACAGGGTTATCCTACGAGCAGTACTTC,CASSREGTGLSYEQYF
-,TRBJ1-2,-,TRBV29-1,TGCAGCGTTGAAGATCCGGTTGACTATGGCTACACCTTC,CSVEDPVDYGYTF
TRBD2,TRBJ2-3,many,TRBV6-1,TGTGCCAGCAGCCCTACGAGCGGGAGGGCCGTAGATACGCAGTATTTT,CASSPTSGRAVDTQYF
TRBD2,TRBJ2-5,-,TRBV7-9,TGTGCCAGCAGCATCATTAGCGGGCTAAAGTACCAAGAGACCCAGTACTTC,CASSIISGLKYQETQYF
TRBD2,TRBJ2-1,many,TRBV7-2,TGTGCCAGCAGCTTGGATAGCGGGAGTACCGATGAGCAGTTCTTC,CASSLDSGSTDEQFF
-,TRBJ2-7,few,TRBV6-1,TGTGCCAGCGGAGGGGGCGGGATTGTCTACGAGCAGTACTTC,CASGGGGIVYEQYF
-,TRBJ2-2,-,TRBV7-3,TGTGCCAGCAGCACCGGCTACGAATGGAACACCGGGGAGCTGTTTTTT,CASSTGYEWNTGELFF
-,TRBJ2-1,many,TRBV4-3,TGCGCCAGCAGCCAAGATACGGGAGCGGAGCAGTTCTTC,CASSQDTGAEQFF
-,TRBJ2-3,few,TRBV5-1,TGCGCCAGCAGCGTCCTCTCGGGGGAGACGGTAGATACGCAGTATTTT,CASSVLSGETVDTQYF
-,TRBJ2-5,-,TRBV10-3,TGTGCCATCAGTGAGTCAGGAGCGGGAGAGACCCAGTACTTC,CAISESGAGETQYF
-,TRBJ2-1,many,TRBV11-2,TGTGCCAGCAGCTTAGAAGCGACCGTGGGCCATGAGCAGTTCTTC,CASSLEATVGHEQFF
-,TRBJ2-7,many,TRBV5-6,TGTGCCAGCAGCTTATTCCGACAGGTCCCTTACGAGCAGTACTTC,CASSLFRQVPYEQYF
-,TRBJ2-7,few,TRBV3-1,TGTGCCAGCAGCCAAGGGGGATCTAGCTCCTACGAGCAGTACTTC,CASSQGGSSSYEQYF